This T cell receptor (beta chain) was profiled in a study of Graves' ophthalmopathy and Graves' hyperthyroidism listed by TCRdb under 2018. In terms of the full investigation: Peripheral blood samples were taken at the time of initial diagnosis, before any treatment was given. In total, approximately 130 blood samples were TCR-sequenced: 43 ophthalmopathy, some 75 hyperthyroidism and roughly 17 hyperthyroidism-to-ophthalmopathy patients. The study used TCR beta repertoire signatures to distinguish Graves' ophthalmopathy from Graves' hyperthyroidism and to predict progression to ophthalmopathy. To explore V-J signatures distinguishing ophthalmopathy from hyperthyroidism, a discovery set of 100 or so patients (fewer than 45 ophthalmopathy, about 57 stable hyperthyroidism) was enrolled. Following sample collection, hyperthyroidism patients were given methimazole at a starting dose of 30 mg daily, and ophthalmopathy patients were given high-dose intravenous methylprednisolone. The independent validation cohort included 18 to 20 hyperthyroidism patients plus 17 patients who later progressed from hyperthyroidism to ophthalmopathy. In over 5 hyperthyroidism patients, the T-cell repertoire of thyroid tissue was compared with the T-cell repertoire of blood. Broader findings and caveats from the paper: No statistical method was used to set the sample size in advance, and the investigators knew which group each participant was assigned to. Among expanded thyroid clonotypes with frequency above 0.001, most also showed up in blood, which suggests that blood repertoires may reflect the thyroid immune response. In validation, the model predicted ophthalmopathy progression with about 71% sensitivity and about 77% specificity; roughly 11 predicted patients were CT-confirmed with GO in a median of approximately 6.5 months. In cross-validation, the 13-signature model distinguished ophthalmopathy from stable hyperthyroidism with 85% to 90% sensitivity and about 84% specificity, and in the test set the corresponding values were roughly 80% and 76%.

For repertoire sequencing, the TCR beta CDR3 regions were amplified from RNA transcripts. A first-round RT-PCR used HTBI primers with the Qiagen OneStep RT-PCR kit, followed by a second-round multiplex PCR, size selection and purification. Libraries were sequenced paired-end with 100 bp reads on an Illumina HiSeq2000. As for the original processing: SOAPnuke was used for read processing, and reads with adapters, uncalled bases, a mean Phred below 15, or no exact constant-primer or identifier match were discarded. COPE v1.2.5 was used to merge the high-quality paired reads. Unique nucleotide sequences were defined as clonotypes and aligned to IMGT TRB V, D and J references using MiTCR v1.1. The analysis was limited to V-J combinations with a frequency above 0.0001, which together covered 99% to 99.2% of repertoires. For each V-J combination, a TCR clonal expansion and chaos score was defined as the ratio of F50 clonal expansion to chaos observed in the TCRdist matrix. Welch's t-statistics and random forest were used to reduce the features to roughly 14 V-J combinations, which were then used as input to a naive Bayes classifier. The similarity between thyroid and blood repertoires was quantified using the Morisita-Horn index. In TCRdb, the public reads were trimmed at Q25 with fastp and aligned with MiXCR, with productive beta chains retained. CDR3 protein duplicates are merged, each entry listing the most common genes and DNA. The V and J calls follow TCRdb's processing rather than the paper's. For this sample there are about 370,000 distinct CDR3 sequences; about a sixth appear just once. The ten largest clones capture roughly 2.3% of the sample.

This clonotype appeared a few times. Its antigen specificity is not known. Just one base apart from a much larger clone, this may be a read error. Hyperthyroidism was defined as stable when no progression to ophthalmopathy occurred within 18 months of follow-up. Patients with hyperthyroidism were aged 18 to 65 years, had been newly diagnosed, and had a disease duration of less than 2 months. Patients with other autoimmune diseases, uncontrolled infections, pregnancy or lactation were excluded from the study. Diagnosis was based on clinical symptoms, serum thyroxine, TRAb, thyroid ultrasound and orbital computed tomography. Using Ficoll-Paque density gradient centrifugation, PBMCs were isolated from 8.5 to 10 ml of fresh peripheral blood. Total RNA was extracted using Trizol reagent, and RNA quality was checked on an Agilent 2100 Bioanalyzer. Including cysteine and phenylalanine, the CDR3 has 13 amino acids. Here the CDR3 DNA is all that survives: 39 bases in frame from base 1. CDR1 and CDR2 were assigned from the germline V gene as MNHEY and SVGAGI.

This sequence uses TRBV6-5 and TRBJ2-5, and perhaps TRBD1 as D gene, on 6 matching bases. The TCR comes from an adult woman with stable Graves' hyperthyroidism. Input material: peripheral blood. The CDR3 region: CASSYLDSGTEYF. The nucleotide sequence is TGTGCCAGCAGTTACTTGGACAGTGGGACCGAGTACTTC.